This T cell receptor beta chain comes out of a study of T cells after posttransplantation cyclophosphamide. The naive gate required viable CD3+CD4+ or CD3+CD8+ cells with CCR7+CD45RA+CD45RO-CD95-CD27+CD28+ phenotype. On the day of bone marrow donation, the related graft donor provided peripheral blood. Some clones are missing from TCRdb's copy, which holds only in-frame ones; the method was immunoSEQ multiplex PCR. Of about 16,000 clones in the sample, roughly 92% were seen once. The specimen was naive CD4+ T cells sorted from blood. This TCR derives from a woman between 45 and 60 years old in good health and a related stem cell transplant donor.

CDR3 residues: CASSVTMGGTPLDEQFF. The DNA for the CDR3 is TGTGCCAGCAGTGTGACTATGGGGGGAACCCCGTTGGATGAGCAGTTCTTC. V is TRBV28 and J is TRBJ2-1, with D possibly TRBD2 on 6 matching bases. CDR3 length: 17 amino acids. Germline lookup yields CDR1 MDHEN and CDR2 SYDVKM. V was pared by 5 bases and J by 8 bases, with 25 bases between.